These T cell receptor beta chains were read from a single sample in a study of T cell responses to AZD1222 COVID-19 vaccine. Profiling relied on immunoSEQ multiplex PCR, and the TCRdb table lists in-frame clones only, not all of them. The sample records 150,000 to 180,000 clones, less than 90% being singletons. The input for sequencing was peripheral blood, taken after recovery from COVID-19. The origin of the receptors is an adult who had recovered from COVID-19. The CDR3 runs from the conserved cysteine through the conserved F or W. D genes are given only for firm matches. Not every row has a clone size; where given, it reads once, few, many or a size class.

len	abundance	j_gene	v_gene	d_gene	CDR3nt	CDR3aa
16	.	TRBJ1-2	TRBV4-1	.	TGCGCCAGCAGCCACACCTTTGACGGCGGGGCGCGAGGCTACACCTTC	CASSHTFDGGARGYTF
14	.	TRBJ1-1	TRBV7-9	.	TGTGCCAGCAGCTTAGCGGGGGCTTCCACTGAAGCTTTCTTT	CASSLAGASTEAFF
16	once	TRBJ1-6	TRBV7-8	.	TGTGCCAGCACCTCCGAAGGAGGATTAACTAATTCACCCCTCCACTTT	CASTSEGGLTNSPLHF
15	.	TRBJ2-5	TRBV6-5	TRBD2	TGTGCCAGCAGACGAGAGCGGGGACCCTCGGAGACCCAGTACTTC	CASRRERGPSETQYF
18	.	TRBJ1-2	TRBV10-2	TRBD1	TGCGCCAGCAGTGAGTCTACCGGGACAGGGTTAAACACGTATGGCTACACCTTC	CASSESTGTGLNTYGYTF
15	.	TRBJ2-7	TRBV5-1	TRBD2	TGCGCCAGCAGCTTGGGGGGGACTAGCCGTTACGAGCAGTACTTC	CASSLGGTSRYEQYF
16	.	TRBJ2-1	TRBV10-1	TRBD2	TGCGCCAGCAGTGAGTCGTTTGCTAGCGGGAGCAATGAGCAGTTCTTC	CASSESFASGSNEQFF
14	.	TRBJ2-3	TRBV5-6	.	TGTGCCAGCAGCTTAGGGGCAAGCAGGAATACGCAGTATTTT	CASSLGASRNTQYF
12	few	TRBJ2-7	TRBV11-3	.	TGTGCCAGCACCACCCCGGCCTACGAGCAGTACTTC	CASTTPAYEQYF
15	.	TRBJ1-3	TRBV25-1	.	TGTGCCAGCAGTGACAGGGTGGCCTCTGGAAACACCATATATTTT	CASSDRVASGNTIYF
15	.	TRBJ2-3	TRBV5-1	TRBD2	TGCGCCAGCAACCTAGCGGGGGGGCCGGCAGATACGCAGTATTTT	CASNLAGGPADTQYF
17	.	TRBJ2-2	TRBV10-3	TRBD2	TGTGCCATCAGTGGAGGAGGAGCGGGGGGCCTCACCGGGGAGCTGTTTTTT	CAISGGGAGGLTGELFF
15	.	TRBJ2-3	TRBV7-3	.	TGTGCCAGCAGCCCTATAGGGGGGCGGACAGATACGCAGTATTTT	CASSPIGGRTDTQYF
16	.	TRBJ2-3	TRBV5-1	TRBD2	TGCGCCAGCAGCAGGGGACTAGCGGATCCCACAGATACGCAGTATTTT	CASSRGLADPTDTQYF
13	.	TRBJ2-7	TRBV6-1	.	TGTGCCAGCAGTGAGACCCGGGGACTCGAGCAGTACTTC	CASSETRGLEQYF
13	.	TRBJ1-1	TRBV9	.	TGTGCCAGCAGCGTAGGTGGGTTGCCGGAAGCTTTCTTT	CASSVGGLPEAFF
13	.	TRBJ2-7	TRBV29-1	.	TGCAGCGTTGAAGGGACACGAGCATACGAGCAGTACTTC	CSVEGTRAYEQYF
15	.	TRBJ2-1	TRBV28	.	TGTGCCAGCAGTTTAAGCCTAACCGTTCACAATGAGCAGTTCTTC	CASSLSLTVHNEQFF
19	.	TRBJ1-1	TRBV14	.	TGTGCCAGCAGCCAAGATTTGGCAGGAAGCGTTTTACCGAACACTGAAGCTTTCTTT	CASSQDLAGSVLPNTEAFF
13	.	TRBJ1-1	TRBV27	.	TGTGCCAGCAGAGTACAGGCGCCGACTGAAGCTTTCTTT	CASRVQAPTEAFF
14	.	TRBJ1-6	TRBV27	.	TGTGCCAGCAGTTTAAAGTGGGTGAATTCACCCCTCCACTTT	CASSLKWVNSPLHF
18	few	TRBJ2-7	TRBV4-2	TRBD2	TGTGCCAGCAGGCCCGGGACTAGCGGGGGGGCCTACTCCTACGAGCAGTACTTC	CASRPGTSGGAYSYEQYF
15	few	TRBJ1-5	TRBV7-9	.	TGTGCCAGCAGCTTAGAGGCAGACGGAAATTTATCCCAGCATTTT	CASSLEADGNLSQHF
15	.	TRBJ2-6	TRBV28	TRBD2	TGTGCCAGCGGTTCCGGGGGGGCTGGGGCCAACGTCCTGACTTTC	CASGSGGAGANVLTF
15	.	TRBJ1-5	TRBV6-5	.	TGTGCCAGCAGTTACGATGGCAGGGAGTATCAGCCCCAGCATTTT	CASSYDGREYQPQHF
12	.	TRBJ1-2	TRBV24-1	.	TGTGCCACCAGTGATTTGGTGGGTGGCTACACCTTC	CATSDLVGGYTF
16	.	TRBJ2-5	TRBV28	.	TGTGCCAGCAGATCTCCTACGGTGGATGATTTCGAGACCCAGTACTTC	CASRSPTVDDFETQYF
14	.	TRBJ1-2	TRBV7-9	.	TGTGCCAGCAGCTTAGCGGGCCTAGAAGGTGGCTACACCTTC	CASSLAGLEGGYTF
14	.	TRBJ1-2	TRBV9	.	TGTGCCAGCAGCCCCGGACAAGAGTTCTATGGCTACACCTTC	CASSPGQEFYGYTF
11	once	TRBJ1-4	TRBV2	.	TGTGCCAGCAAGAATACTGAAAAACTGTTTTTT	CASKNTEKLFF
14	few	TRBJ2-7	TRBV9	TRBD1	TGTGCCAGCAGCGAACGGGACAGGGTCACCGAGCAGTACTTC	CASSERDRVTEQYF
17	.	TRBJ1-1	TRBV5-6	.	TGTGCCAGCAGCTTGGCCCAGGGAGGAGGGTGGATCACTGAAGCTTTCTTT	CASSLAQGGGWITEAFF
14	.	TRBJ1-2	TRBV19	.	TGTGCCAGTAGCACCCGACAGGACGGGGATGGCTACACCTTC	CASSTRQDGDGYTF